This T cell receptor (beta chain) comes out of a study of T cell repertoires in cytomegalovirus infection. For the study at large: CMV infection together with matching HLA type was indicated by public TCR beta signatures. Broader study findings: Carriage of CMV together with the relevant HLA was identifiable through cumulative public TCR beta family frequency. The study found HLA-C-restricted CMV-specific TCR beta clonotypes dominating the ex vivo response.

This clonotype was picked up many times. Its specificity is not known. V was pared by 5 bases and J by 2 bases, with 4 bases of the junction left unmatched. The CDR3 loop spans 14 amino acids. Looked up from germline, CDR1 is SGHTA and CDR2 is FQGNSA. MiXCR, applied by TCRdb to the reads, yields one record per CDR3 protein. The sample yields around 290,000 distinct CDR3 sequences, roughly 24% seen once. This receptor was obtained from a human donor in good health (CMV status not recorded). Some clones in this sample may be carry-over from other donors' samples. Sequences were obtained from PBMCs. This sequence joins TRBV7-2 and TRBJ2-7; 9 positions match TRBD2. The CDR3 nucleotides read TGTGCCAGCAGCACGACTAGCGGTACCTACGAGCAGTACTTC. This translates into CASSTTSGTYEQYF.